Listed here are 18 T cell receptor beta chains from one sample, sequenced in a study of T cells after yellow fever vaccination. TCRdb redid the calling of the 5' RACE reads with MiXCR, one entry per CDR3 protein. The table shows some 220,000 distinct CDR3 sequences, with about 3% occurring only once. This sample comprised CD4+ T cells sorted from PBMCs, obtained 10 days after the yellow fever booster vaccination. The receptors come from a man in his late teens or twenties who received the YFV17D yellow fever vaccine.

Many counts were recorded for this clonotype. This sequence joins TRBV6-1 and TRBJ1-5; D uncertain. This CDR3 region has 15 residues. Germline V gene lookup returns CDR1 MNHNS and CDR2 SASEGT. V was cut by 4 bases and J by 5 bases, with 15 bases left in between. The CDR3 region is CASSAETRIDQPQHF. CDR3 DNA sequence: TGTGCCAGCAGTGCGGAGACACGGATAGATCAGCCCCAGCATTTT.

This clonotype was counted at least ten times. The J gene is TRBJ1-2, the V gene TRBV11-2; D is undetermined. The CDR3 length is 12 residues. Between the trimmed V and J ends, which lost 4 bases and 6 bases, there was a span of 9 bases. Per germline, CDR1 SGHAT and CDR2 FQNNGV. CDR3 bases: TGTGCCAGCAGCTCCTCTACCCATGGCTACACCTTC. Amino acid sequence: CASSSSTHGYTF.

This clonotype has ten or more counts. This chain uses TRBV29-1 with TRBJ1-2; perhaps TRBD1 as D (5 bases). V was pared by 0 bases and J by 6 bases, with 17 bases between. The germline V gene encodes CDR1 SQVTM and CDR2 ANQGSEA. This CDR3 contains 15 residues. This CDR3 reads CSVEDPRASRDGYTF. CDR3 nucleotide sequence: TGCAGCGTTGAAGATCCCAGGGCCAGTAGGGATGGCTACACCTTC.

This clonotype occurred a few times. The chain uses TRBV20-1 and TRBJ2-3, with 7 bases matching TRBD2. V was pared by 5 bases and J by 3 bases, with 5 bases of the junction left unmatched. The CDR3 consists of 13 residues. The germline V gene has CDR1 DFQATT and CDR2 SNEGSKA (reference sequence). This CDR3 is CSARTSLTDTQYF. DNA of the CDR3: TGCAGTGCTCGGACTAGTCTTACAGATACGCAGTATTTT.

This clonotype was seen only a few times. The chain employs TRBV3-1 and TRBJ1-2; possibly TRBD1 for D (5 bases). In germline, CDR1 is LGHDT, CDR2 YNNKEL (reference sequence). This CDR3 has 15 residues. V lost 2 bases to trimming and J lost 8 bases, with 18 bases between them. The CDR3 is CASSQSIQGIYGYTF. CDR3 bases: TGTGCCAGCAGCCAAAGTATCCAGGGTATCTACGGCTACACCTTC.

This chain connects TRBV5-4 to TRBJ2-2; 8 nucleotides line up with TRBD1. The CDR3 has 15 amino acids. Germline V gives CDR1 SGHNT, CDR2 YYREEE (reference sequence). V was pared by 4 bases and J by 2 bases, with 4 bases of the junction left unmatched. CDR3 bases: TGTGCCAGCAGCCGGGGACAGGATAACACCGGGGAGCTGTTTTTT. It translates to CASSRGQDNTGELFF.

This clonotype has only a few counts. The V and J genes are TRBV7-2 and TRBJ2-5; a possible D gene is TRBD2 (6 bases). With 5 bases removed from V and 5 bases from J, the gap between germline ends came to 15 bases. The CDR3 runs to 14 residues. Germline V gene data show CDR1 as SGHTA and CDR2 as FQGNSA. CDR3 in amino acids: CASSHGTAGETQYF. The CDR3 bases are TGTGCCAGCAGCCACGGGACTGCAGGGGAGACCCAGTACTTC. The full variable domain, in which reference TRBV7-2 and TRBJ2-5 provide the parts outside the CDR3, is GAGVSQSPSNKVTEKGKDVELRCDPISGHTALYWYRQSLGQGLEFLIYFQGNSAPDKSGLPSDRFSAERTGGSVSTLTIQRTQQEDSAVYLCASSHGTAGETQYFGPGTRLLVL.

The genes are TRBV29-1 and TRBJ1-5; no clear D gene. V lost 4 bases and J lost 5, with 12 bases in between. The germline CDR1 and CDR2 sequences are SQVTM and ANQGSEA. The CDR3 extends over 13 amino acids. The CDR3 DNA follows: TGCAGCGTTGCGGCCGAGGGTTATCAGCCCCAGCATTTT. The encoded protein is CSVAAEGYQPQHF.

At least ten counts were recorded for this clonotype. This chain links TRBV5-1 with TRBJ1-1; perhaps TRBD1 as D (5 bases). CDR3 length: 14 amino acids. The ends were cut back, 4 bases at V and 1 base at J, with 11 bases in the middle. Germline V gene sequence: CDR1 SGHRS, CDR2 YFSETQ. The CDR3 reads CASSRRGENTEAFF. CDR3 sequence (DNA): TGCGCCAGCAGCCGCCGAGGGGAGAACACTGAAGCTTTCTTT.

This clonotype was seen only a few times. The rearrangement uses TRBV7-2 and TRBJ2-3; the D gene is possibly TRBD2 (6 bases). Per the germline V gene, CDR1 is SGHTA and CDR2 is FQGNSA. This CDR3 has 12 residues. V was clipped by 11 bases and J by 3 bases, with 12 bases between them. The CDR3 coding sequence is TGTGCCGCCCGGGGGTATACAGATACGCAGTATTTT. It is translated as CAARGYTDTQYF.

Ten or more counts support this clonotype. The chain recombines TRBV5-1 with TRBJ2-2; 7 bases are shared with TRBD1. The CDR3 runs 15 residues. With 6 bases clipped from V and 0 bases from J, the junction kept 5 bases outside the gene matches. From germline, CDR1 is SGHRS and CDR2 YFSETQ. CDR3 in DNA: TGCGCCAGCACCCGGGACAGCGCGAACACCGGGGAGCTGTTTTTT. It codes for CASTRDSANTGELFF.

This clonotype was seen repeatedly, ten times or more. V usage is TRBV5-1 and J usage is TRBJ1-5; 11 nucleotides align to TRBD1. This CDR3 spans 14 amino acids. V shed 4 bases, J shed 9 bases, and the junction held 6 bases outside the gene matches. Germline-derived CDR1 and CDR2 are SGHRS and YFSETQ. The CDR3 sequence: CASSVGTGGGPQHF. CDR3 DNA: TGCGCCAGCAGCGTCGGGACAGGGGGTGGGCCCCAGCATTTT.

The chain links TRBV5-4 to TRBJ2-1, with D tentatively TRBD1 (5 bases). Trimming stripped 6 bases from V and 10 bases from J, with 23 bases between. The V gene's germline CDR1 is SGHNT and CDR2 YYREEE (reference sequence). There are 15 residues in the CDR3. Here the CDR3 reads CASTTRSSGPREQFF. The CDR3 bases are TGTGCCAGCACTACCCGATCCTCAGGGCCGAGGGAGCAGTTCTTC.

This chain links TRBV10-3 with TRBJ2-5; D remains ambiguous. V lost 0 bases, J lost 5 bases, and 4 bases lay in between. Germline CDR1 ENHRY, CDR2 SYGVKD. The CDR3 has 12 amino acids. The CDR3 spells CAISESGETQYF. In nucleotides, the CDR3 is TGTGCCATCAGTGAGTCGGGGGAGACCCAGTACTTC.

This clonotype has only a few counts. V is TRBV7-9 and J is TRBJ2-7; D is undetermined. The CDR3 loop spans 19 amino acids. Germline loops: CDR1 SEHNR, CDR2 FQNEAQ (reference sequence). Trimming cost V 6 bases and J 4 bases, with 31 bases left between them. The CDR3 protein is CASRPPLRAASSSQYEQYF. In DNA form, the CDR3 reads TGTGCCAGCAGACCACCGCTCCGAGCAGCATCCTCGAGTCAATACGAGCAGTACTTC.

The table lists this clonotype with a few counts. The chain joins TRBV10-1 to TRBJ2-2, with D unresolved. V gave up 10 bases and J gave up 5 bases, with 20 bases separating them. The CDR3 runs 15 residues. Per germline, CDR1 WNHNN and CDR2 SYGVQD (reference sequence). This CDR3 is CATSPVLPETGELFF. DNA of the CDR3: TGCGCCACCTCTCCGGTTTTGCCCGAAACCGGGGAGCTGTTTTTT.

The CDR3, as DNA: TGTGCCAGCAGTGAAGCGCTAGGGGTTGAAGAGACCCAGTACTTC. It translates to CASSEALGVEETQYF. V is TRBV2 and J is TRBJ2-5; TRBD1 might be the D (5 bases). CDR3 size: 15 residues. Germline CDR1 and CDR2: SNHLY and FYNNEI. Trimming removed 0 bases from V and 3 bases from J, with 11 bases in between.

This clonotype was found many times. This chain joins TRBV5-1 and TRBJ2-3; D might be TRBD2 (7 bases). The CDR3 is 14 residues long. Germline V gene data show CDR1 as SGHRS and CDR2 as YFSETQ. Trimming removed 6 bases at V and 2 bases at J, with 13 bases between. The DNA of the CDR3 is TGCGCCAGCAAAACAGGGAGGGACACAGATACGCAGTATTTT. Encoded protein: CASKTGRDTDTQYF.